A single sample gave rise to the 6 T cell receptor beta chains below, sequenced in a study of shared clonotypes between healthy human individuals. The data were produced by immunoSEQ multiplex PCR, yet TCRdb's version contains in-frame clones alone and is incomplete. The sample lists about 2.4 million clones, approximately 93% seen once, with 0.36% in the top ten. The sequencing input was naive CD4+ T cells from PBMCs. Subset: CD45RA+ positively selected. These receptors were obtained from a man between 18 and 35 years old in good health. Some clones in this sample may be carry-over from other donors' samples.

About this clone: In the same sample, other DNA sequences code for this CDR3. CDR3 in amino acids: CSVEGQGYEQYF. The CDR3, as DNA: TGCAGCGTAGAGGGACAGGGCTACGAGCAGTACTTC. The chain uses TRBV29-1 and TRBJ2-7, with 9 bases aligning to TRBD1. The CDR3 totals 12 residues. Germline V gives CDR1 SQVTM, CDR2 ANQGSEA. With 6 bases clipped from V and 3 bases from J, the junction kept 3 bases outside the gene matches.

V usage is TRBV19 and J usage is TRBJ1-2; D gene unclear. Looked up from germline, CDR1 is LNHDA and CDR2 is SQIVND (reference sequence). This CDR3 is 16 amino acids long. The germline V and J ends were trimmed by 2 bases and 3 bases, with 16 bases remaining between them. CDR3 DNA sequence: TGTGCCAGTAGTATAATGTCCCCGAGGGCGGACTATGGCTACACCTTC. Translating it yields CASSIMSPRADYGYTF. The full variable domain, rest sourced from reference TRBV19 and TRBJ1-2, is DGGITQSPKYLFRKEGQNVTLSCEQNLNHDAMYWYRQDPGQGLRLIYYSQIVNDFQKGDIAEGYSVSREKKESFPLTVTSAQKNPTAFYLCASSIMSPRADYGYTFGSGTRLTVV.

The genes are TRBV30 and TRBJ2-5; TRBD1 matches at 8 bases. CDR1 is GTSNPN and CDR2 is SVGIG in the germline V gene (reference sequence). The V segment lost 4 bases and the J segment 4 bases; nucleotides outside the gene matches: 8. CDR3 length equals 14 residues. CDR3 nucleotides: TGTGCCTGGAACCCGGGACAGGCTCGAGAGACCCAGTACTTC. Translating gives CAWNPGQARETQYF.

The rearrangement joins TRBV10-1 to TRBJ1-6; no reliable D call. This CDR3 has 13 residues. The germline V gene encodes CDR1 WNHNN and CDR2 SYGVQD (reference sequence). Trimming took 9 bases from V and 13 from J, leaving 19 bases between them. Here the CDR3 reads CARSMKGSIPLHF. In DNA, the CDR3 is TGCGCCAGATCAATGAAGGGAAGTATTCCCCTCCACTTT.

As to this clone: The sample has other DNA sequences that encode this CDR3 too. The chain recombines TRBV27 with TRBJ1-1, with D perhaps matching TRBD1 (5 bases). The CDR3 is made up of 13 amino acids. In germline, CDR1 is MNHEY, CDR2 SMNVEV (reference sequence). Trimming stripped 0 bases from V and 3 bases from J, with 5 bases between. Here the CDR3 DNA reads TGTGCCAGCAGTTTATCCAGGGACACTGAAGCTTTCTTT. The encoded protein is CASSLSRDTEAFF.

As regards this clone: The sample holds other DNA sequences that translate to the same CDR3. This rearrangement joins TRBV29-1 to TRBJ1-3; D ambiguous. Germline CDR1 SQVTM, CDR2 ANQGSEA. Trimming shortened V by 4 bases and J by 0 bases, and 7 bases separated the two germline ends. The CDR3 consists of 13 residues. This CDR3 is CSVGGLSGNTIYF. DNA of the CDR3: TGCAGCGTTGGCGGACTCTCTGGAAACACCATATATTTT.